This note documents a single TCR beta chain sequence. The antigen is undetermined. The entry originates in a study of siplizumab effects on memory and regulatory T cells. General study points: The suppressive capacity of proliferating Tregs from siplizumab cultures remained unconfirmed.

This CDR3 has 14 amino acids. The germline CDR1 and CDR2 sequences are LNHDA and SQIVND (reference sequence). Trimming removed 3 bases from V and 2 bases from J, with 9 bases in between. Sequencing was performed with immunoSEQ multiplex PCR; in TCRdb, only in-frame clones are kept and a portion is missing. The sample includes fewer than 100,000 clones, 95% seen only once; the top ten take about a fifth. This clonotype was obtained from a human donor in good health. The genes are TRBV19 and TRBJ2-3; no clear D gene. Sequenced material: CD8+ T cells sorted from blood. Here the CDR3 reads CASSIGSITDTQYF. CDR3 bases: TGTGCCAGTAGTATCGGGTCGATCACAGATACGCAGTATTTT.